This passage covers 14 T cell receptor beta chains from one sample sequenced in a study of blood T cells in healthy people across ages. A second PCR of roughly 7 to 11 cycles used a sample-barcoded 5' primer and a J-beta primer mix. TCRdb passed the 5' RACE reads through MiXCR, listing each CDR3 protein once. The sample has some 940,000 distinct CDR3 sequences; around 29% are singletons. These data were also reused for a study on T cells of mothers and their children.

Material for sequencing was blood. The receptors here all came from a woman aged 40 to 55 in good health.

The chain uses TRBV28 and TRBJ1-5, with D possibly TRBD1 on 5 matching bases. The CDR3 has 16 amino acids. Trimming cost V 4 bases and J 0 bases, with 13 bases left between them. CDR1 is MDHEN, CDR2 SYDVKM, per germline. CDR3 DNA: TGTGCCAGCAGTTCCCCGGACGGACATAGCAATCAGCCCCAGCATTTT. Translation: CASSSPDGHSNQPQHF.

This clonotype was seen many times. The chain carries TRBV12-3 or TRBV12-4 and TRBJ2-1, with D perhaps TRBD1 or TRBD2 (6 bases each). The CDR3 contains 13 residues. Trimming left V 2 bases short and J 5 bases short, with 7 bases between. This CDR3 is CASSLRGDNEQFF. Written as DNA, the CDR3 is TGTGCCAGCAGTTTAAGGGGGGACAATGAGCAGTTCTTC.

This clonotype was counted many times. The rearrangement joins TRBV4-2 to TRBJ2-1; a weak D match, TRBD2 (6 bases). This CDR3 contains 18 residues. Germline loops: CDR1 LGHNA, CDR2 YNFKEQ. Trimming took off 1 base at V and 4 bases at J, with 20 bases between the two ends. The CDR3: CASSQGSPSGGGYNEQFF. CDR3 nucleotide sequence: TGTGCCAGCAGCCAAGGGTCCCCCTCCGGGGGTGGATACAATGAGCAGTTCTTC.

On this clonotype: This may be a read error, as it is one base from a much larger clone. The chain is built from TRBV6-5 and TRBJ2-7; D not resolved. Deletions cut 7 bases from V and 3 bases from J, with 10 bases between. Germline-derived CDR1 and CDR2 are MNHEY and SVGAGI. This CDR3 is 12 amino acids long. CDR3: CASNPNYYEQYF. The CDR3 DNA reads TGTGCCAGCAATCCAAACTACTACGAGCAGTACTTC.

This clonotype was seen only a few times. CDR3 loop: CASSASRGNQPQHF. CDR3 bases: TGTGCCAGCAGTGCTTCCAGGGGCAATCAGCCCCAGCATTTT. The J gene is TRBJ1-5, the V gene TRBV7-9, with D maybe TRBD1 (5 bases). Germline assignment: CDR1 SEHNR and CDR2 FQNEAQ (reference sequence). Trimming took off 6 bases at V and 2 bases at J, with 11 bases between the two ends. This CDR3 has 14 amino acids.

This clonotype was detected only a few times. The V gene is TRBV30, the J gene TRBJ1-6; weak D call: TRBD1 (5 bases). Germline assignment: CDR1 GTSNPN and CDR2 SVGIG (reference sequence). With 2 bases removed from V and 3 bases from J, the gap between germline ends came to 14 bases. The CDR3 totals 16 residues. In DNA, the CDR3 is TGTGCCTGGAGTATGGGGCGAACCCTCTATAATTCACCCCTCCACTTT. Translated, it gives CAWSMGRTLYNSPLHF.

This clonotype showed up many times. J is TRBJ2-7 and V is TRBV25-1, with 9 positions matching TRBD1. V trimming: 4 bases; J trimming: 4 bases; junction bases outside the gene matches: 8. The germline V gene has CDR1 MGHDK and CDR2 SYGVNS. The CDR3 is 15 amino acids. In DNA, the CDR3 is TGTGCCAGCAGTGCCCCCGGGACAGGGTATTACGAGCAGTACTTC. Residues: CASSAPGTGYYEQYF.

In its sample, this clonotype was seen a few times. The V and J genes are TRBV7-9 and TRBJ2-6, with TRBD2 as a possible D gene (6 bases). The CDR3 loop spans 18 amino acids. Germline-derived CDR1 and CDR2 are SEHNR and FQNEAQ (reference sequence). V lost 2 bases to trimming and J lost 4 bases, with 18 bases between them. CDR3 DNA: TGTGCCAGCAGCTTATCCGGGGGTGGAGTTCTGGGGGCCAACGTCCTGACTTTC. Translated: CASSLSGGGVLGANVLTF.

V and J are TRBV6-1 and TRBJ2-6, with D perhaps TRBD2 (6 bases). The germline V gene has CDR1 MNHNS and CDR2 SASEGT. The CDR3 contains 17 residues. The V end was cut by 6 bases, the J end by 0 bases, with 15 bases between. The CDR3 DNA follows: TGTGCCAGCAGCGACGCCCTCGGGGGCTCTGGGGCCAACGTCCTGACTTTC. It encodes CASSDALGGSGANVLTF.

In its sample, this clonotype was seen a few times. The V call is TRBV7-2, the J call TRBJ2-3; D might be TRBD1 (5 bases). The CDR3 loop spans 15 amino acids. CDR1 and CDR2 (germline): SGHTA, FQGNSA. V gave up 1 base and J gave up 5 bases, with 13 bases separating them. CDR3 sequence (DNA): TGTGCCAGCAGCTTAGTCCCCACCAGGGAAGATACGCAGTATTTT. Amino acid sequence: CASSLVPTREDTQYF. Complete variable domain (other parts from reference TRBV7-2 and TRBJ2-3): GAGVSQSPSNKVTEKGKDVELRCDPISGHTALYWYRQSLGQGLEFLIYFQGNSAPDKSGLPSDRFSAERTGGSVSTLTIQRTQQEDSAVYLCASSLVPTREDTQYFGPGTRLTVL.

This chain uses TRBV6-5 with TRBJ1-1; 9 bases map to TRBD1. The germline V gene encodes CDR1 MNHEY and CDR2 SVGAGI. V shed 6 bases, J shed 4 bases, and the junction held 6 bases outside the gene matches. The CDR3 extends over 14 amino acids. The CDR3 spells CASRRQGETTEAFF. CDR3 sequence (DNA): TGTGCCAGCAGACGACAGGGGGAGACCACTGAAGCTTTCTTT.

This clonotype was recorded at least ten times. This chain joins TRBV28 and TRBJ2-7; TRBD1 is a possible D gene (6 bases). Germline CDR1 reads MDHEN; CDR2 reads SYDVKM. The V gene lost 10 bases and the J gene lost 0 bases, with 10 bases spanning the gap. CDR3 length: 12 residues. CDR3 residues: CATGQYSYEQYF. The DNA of the CDR3 is TGTGCCACTGGACAGTACTCCTACGAGCAGTACTTC.

The gene calls are TRBV20-1 and TRBJ2-1, with TRBD1 identical over 9 bases. Unmatched junction bases numbered 6, after V lost 2 bases and J lost 4 bases. The CDR3 has 15 amino acids. The V gene's germline CDR1 is DFQATT and CDR2 SNEGSKA (reference sequence). The CDR3 coding sequence is TGCAGTGCTAGATCGACAGGGGGTGATTACAATGAGCAGTTCTTC. Translating gives CSARSTGGDYNEQFF.

This clonotype was seen only a few times. This chain joins TRBV6-6 and TRBJ2-5; the match to TRBD2 covers 10 bases. This CDR3 contains 14 residues. The V segment lost 8 bases and the J segment 2 bases; nucleotides outside the gene matches: 5. The germline V gene encodes CDR1 MNHNY and CDR2 SVGAGI (reference sequence). Here the CDR3 DNA reads TGTGCCAGCCGGCTAGCGGGGGTACAAGAGACCCAGTACTTC. Its translation is CASRLAGVQETQYF.